The next 21 T cell receptor beta chains were all read from a single sample in a study of CD8 T cells in ankylosing spondylitis. Via MiXCR, TCRdb re-called the 5' RACE reads, giving one row per CDR3 protein. Of about 130,000 distinct CDR3 sequences listed, just under 7.5% are singletons. The sample comprised blood, either unsorted or a sorted T cell fraction (not recorded which). The receptors come from a female donor with ankylosing spondylitis or in good health (not recorded which).

This clonotype was detected only a few times. The chain recombines TRBV4-2 with TRBJ2-1, with D unclear. The germline V gene has CDR1 LGHNA and CDR2 YNFKEQ. This CDR3 contains 15 residues. V was shortened by 4 bases and J by 2 bases, with 12 bases between the two germline ends. CDR3 in amino acids: CASSPLVGPYNEQFF. For the CDR3, the DNA is TGTGCCAGCAGCCCCCTAGTGGGTCCCTACAATGAGCAGTTCTTC.

This clonotype has at least ten counts. The gene calls are TRBV12-3 or TRBV12-4 and TRBJ1-2; D is perhaps TRBD1 (6 bases). The V gene lost 2 bases and the J gene lost 2 bases, with 15 bases spanning the gap. The CDR3 consists of 16 residues. CDR3 bases: TGTGCCAGCAGTTTATCAGGAGGGGGGGCAAACTATGGCTACACCTTC. Protein sequence: CASSLSGGGANYGYTF.

The gene calls are TRBV20-1 and TRBJ2-1; TRBD2 is a possible D gene (5 bases). Trimming took 5 bases from V and 2 from J, leaving 13 bases between them. CDR1 DFQATT and CDR2 SNEGSKA come from the germline V gene (reference sequence). This CDR3 has 14 amino acids. The CDR3 region is CSAYLTGTYNEQFF. CDR3 bases: TGCAGTGCTTACCTAACGGGAACCTACAATGAGCAGTTCTTC.

This clonotype came up many times. The chain uses TRBV5-1 and TRBJ2-1; D ambiguous. The germline V gene encodes CDR1 SGHRS and CDR2 YFSETQ. The V end lost 2 bases, the J end lost 5 bases, and 14 bases lay between the germline ends. The CDR3 loop spans 15 amino acids. The CDR3 loop is CASSFLAGENNEQFF. The CDR3 DNA sequence: TGCGCCAGCAGCTTTTTGGCAGGCGAGAACAATGAGCAGTTCTTC.

In this sample, this clonotype turned up many times. The chain is built from TRBV4-3 and TRBJ2-1; TRBD2 matches at 10 bases. Germline CDR1 and CDR2: LGHNA and YSLEER. The CDR3 extends over 15 amino acids. V dropped 0 bases and J dropped 8; count of bases not matched to a gene: 4. CDR3 sequence (DNA): TGCGCCAGCAGCCAAGAGGCTAGCGGGGGTGATGAGCAGTTCTTC. Translating gives CASSQEASGGDEQFF.

This clonotype has a count of ten or more. The rearrangement joins TRBV7-8 to TRBJ2-7, with 7 nucleotides matching TRBD1. The CDR3 contains 15 residues. V dropped 1 base and J dropped 0; count of bases not matched to a gene: 3. Germline lookup yields CDR1 SGHVS and CDR2 FQNEAQ. CDR3 loop: CASSLVQGSSYEQYF. In DNA, the CDR3 is TGTGCCAGCAGCTTAGTACAGGGGAGCTCCTACGAGCAGTACTTC.

This clonotype has a count of ten or more. The chain employs TRBV12-3 or TRBV12-4 and TRBJ2-7, with TRBD1 identical over 8 bases. V was clipped by 5 bases and J by 2 bases; unmatched bases: 2. This CDR3 has 13 amino acids. This chain's CDR3 is CASSLTGAYEQYF. CDR3 bases: TGTGCCAGCAGTCTGACAGGGGCCTACGAGCAGTACTTC.

This clonotype was detected many times. The V and J genes are TRBV30 and TRBJ2-7; D gene unclear. There are 13 residues in the CDR3. V gave up 0 bases and J gave up 6 bases, with 12 bases separating them. Germline assignment: CDR1 GTSNPN and CDR2 SVGIG (reference sequence). The CDR3 loop reads CAWSVRLGSEQYF. The CDR3 coding sequence is TGTGCCTGGAGTGTACGGTTAGGCAGCGAGCAGTACTTC. Complete variable domain (other parts from reference TRBV30 and TRBJ2-7): SQTIHQWPATLVQPVGSPLSLECTVEGTSNPNLYWYRQAAGRGLQLLFYSVGIGQISSEVPQNLSASRPQDRQFILSSKKLLLSDSGFYLCAWSVRLGSEQYFGPGTRLTVT.

There are many counts of this clonotype. The chain employs TRBV12-3 or TRBV12-4 and TRBJ2-1; D is uncertain. V shed 4 bases and J shed 5 bases, with 3 bases lying between them. This CDR3 has 11 amino acids. CDR3 protein: CASSSHNEQFF. In nucleotides, the CDR3 is TGTGCCAGCAGTTCTCACAATGAGCAGTTCTTC.

This clonotype was counted only a few times. The V and J genes are TRBV18 and TRBJ2-1; the D gene is possibly TRBD1 (5 bases). Deletions cut 6 bases from V and 2 bases from J, with 14 bases between. Germline CDR1 KGHSH, CDR2 LQKENI. The CDR3 extends over 15 amino acids. The CDR3 sequence: CASSTTQGTYNEQFF. The CDR3 DNA sequence: TGTGCCAGCTCCACGACCCAGGGTACCTACAATGAGCAGTTCTTC. The full variable domain, with the rest looked up from reference TRBV18 and TRBJ2-1, is NAGVMQNPRHLVRRRGQEARLRCSPMKGHSHVYWYRQLPEEGLKFMVYLQKENIIDESGMPKERFSAEFPKEGPSILRIQQVVRGDSAAYFCASSTTQGTYNEQFFGPGTRLTVL.

This clonotype occurred many times. The chain carries TRBV7-6 and TRBJ1-1, with D possibly matching TRBD1 (5 bases). Germline V CDR1 and CDR2: SGHVS, FNYEAQ. The CDR3 covers 15 residues. Deletions cut 2 bases from V and 0 bases from J, with 10 bases between. CDR3 protein: CASSLRGGMNTEAFF. The CDR3, as DNA: TGTGCCAGCAGCTTAAGGGGCGGTATGAACACTGAAGCTTTCTTT.

The V and J genes are TRBV5-1 and TRBJ1-3; D gene ambiguous. The CDR3 consists of 15 residues. Trimming shortened V by 0 bases and J by 0 bases, and 7 bases separated the two germline ends. The germline CDR1 and CDR2 sequences are SGHRS and YFSETQ. CDR3: CASSLDTYSGNTIYF. CDR3 sequence (DNA): TGCGCCAGCAGCTTGGACACTTACTCTGGAAACACCATATATTTT.

This clonotype was found many times. V usage is TRBV6-1 and J usage is TRBJ1-3, with D possibly being TRBD1 (6 bases). This CDR3 has 15 residues. Trimming cost V 4 bases and J 0 bases, with 10 bases left between them. Germline CDR1 MNHNS, CDR2 SASEGT. CDR3 nucleotide sequence: TGTGCCAGCAGTGTTTGGGACACCTCTGGAAACACCATATATTTT. Translated, it gives CASSVWDTSGNTIYF.

This clonotype was picked up many times. The chain joins TRBV20-1 to TRBJ2-7; TRBD1 aligns across 7 bases. V trimming: 1 base; J trimming: 3 bases; junction bases outside the gene matches: 6. CDR1 and CDR2 (germline): DFQATT, SNEGSKA (reference sequence). The CDR3 is made up of 14 amino acids. Written as DNA, the CDR3 is TGCAGTGCTAGAGGCCGGGACAGCTTCTACGAGCAGTACTTC. It translates to CSARGRDSFYEQYF.

This clonotype came up many times. The chain employs TRBV2 and TRBJ2-3, with D perhaps matching TRBD2 (7 bases). The germline V and J ends were trimmed by 7 bases and 7 bases, with 21 bases remaining between them. CDR1 is SNHLY, CDR2 FYNNEI, per germline. This CDR3 region has 15 residues. CDR3 in amino acids: CASKGGTEMRHTQYF. The CDR3 DNA is TGTGCCAGCAAGGGGGGGACGGAAATGCGCCATACGCAGTATTTT.

At least ten counts were recorded for this clonotype. The V and J genes are TRBV19 and TRBJ2-4; TRBD1 aligns across 9 bases. CDR1 is LNHDA, CDR2 SQIVND, per germline (reference sequence). The CDR3 is 13 residues long. With 8 bases clipped from V and 7 bases from J, the junction kept 6 bases outside the gene matches. The CDR3, as DNA: TGTGCCAGTTCCCGGGACAGGGTTAACATTCAGTACTTC. It is translated as CASSRDRVNIQYF.

This clonotype came up a few times. The chain combines TRBV5-1 with TRBJ1-2; TRBD1 matches at 9 bases. The ends lost 2 bases at V and 4 bases at J; junction bases unmatched: 6. Germline values: CDR1 SGHRS, CDR2 YFSETQ. The CDR3 is made up of 15 amino acids. CDR3 loop: CASSFMDRGGYGYTF. CDR3 coding DNA: TGCGCCAGCAGCTTCATGGACAGGGGCGGCTATGGCTACACCTTC.

In its sample, this clonotype was seen many times. The chain links TRBV4-1 to TRBJ1-5; 12 bases match TRBD1. The trim removed 0 bases at V and 2 bases at J, leaving 20 bases unmatched. This CDR3 spans 23 amino acids. CDR1 is MGHRA and CDR2 is YSYEKL in the germline V gene. CDR3 sequence (DNA): TGCGCCAGCAGCCAAGATCTTTGGGGACAGGGGGCGATTTCCCAAAATGGCAATCAGCCCCAGCATTTT. This encodes CASSQDLWGQGAISQNGNQPQHF.

Many counts were recorded for this clonotype. The chain is built from TRBV5-6 and TRBJ2-7; 7 nucleotides match TRBD1. This CDR3 region has 15 residues. Germline lookup yields CDR1 SGHDT and CDR2 YYEEEE. J gave up 0 bases and V 0 bases, and 3 bases lay outside the gene matches. The CDR3 DNA sequence: TGTGCCAGCAGCTTGGCCGGGACAGCCTCCTACGAGCAGTACTTC. Translation gives CASSLAGTASYEQYF. Full variable domain (outside the CDR3, taken from reference TRBV5-6 and TRBJ2-7): DAGVTQSPTHLIKTRGQQVTLRCSPKSGHDTVSWYQQALGQGPQFIFQYYEEEERQRGNFPDRFSGHQFPNYSSELNVNALLLGDSALYLCASSLAGTASYEQYFGPGTRLTVT.

This clonotype was found many times. The chain employs TRBV7-2 and TRBJ2-5, with D possibly being TRBD1 or TRBD2 (6 bases each). The germline V gene encodes CDR1 SGHTA and CDR2 FQGNSA. The V and J ends lost 1 base and 3 bases respectively, with 9 bases between them. The CDR3 loop spans 14 amino acids. The CDR3 DNA follows: TGTGCCAGCAGCTTAGGGGGGGCAGAAGAGACCCAGTACTTC. Protein: CASSLGGAEETQYF.

This clonotype was seen repeatedly, ten times or more. V and J are TRBV3-1 and TRBJ2-1; tentatively, D is TRBD1 or TRBD2 (5 bases each). Per the germline V gene, CDR1 is LGHDT and CDR2 is YNNKEL (reference sequence). The CDR3 consists of 16 residues. V was clipped by 4 bases and J by 4 bases, with 17 bases between them. The CDR3 sequence: CASSPHGTSRYNEQFF. The CDR3 coding sequence is TGTGCCAGCAGCCCACACGGGACGAGTCGTTACAATGAGCAGTTCTTC.